The 3 T cell receptor beta chains reported below all come from one sample, sequenced in a study of blood T cell repertoires in COVID-19. Here immunoSEQ multiplex PCR was the method, and the copy in TCRdb shows in-frame clones only, minus some. The sample has under 300,000 clones; about 79% are singletons. The sample comprised peripheral blood. All receptors derive from a man in his forties who had recovered from COVID-19.

This sequence joins TRBV2 and TRBJ2-7; 11 bases fit TRBD2. This CDR3 spans 14 amino acids. The V segment lost 7 bases and the J segment 2 bases; nucleotides outside the gene matches: 4. Germline CDR1 and CDR2: SNHLY and FYNNEI. CDR3 DNA: TGTGCCAGCATAGCGGGAGGGCCCGCCTACGAGCAGTACTTC. Residues: CASIAGGPAYEQYF.

The J gene is TRBJ2-2, the V gene TRBV3-1 (or the pseudogene TRBV3-2); 7 nucleotides align to TRBD1. The CDR3 runs 17 residues. From germline, CDR1 is LGHDT and CDR2 YNNKEL (reference sequence). J lost 4 bases, V lost 4 bases, and 12 bases had no gene match. The CDR3: CASSRKNRGYFTGELFF. The CDR3 region has the DNA TGTGCCAGCAGCCGGAAGAACAGGGGATATTTCACCGGGGAGCTGTTTTTT.

The chain is built from TRBV5-1 and TRBJ1-6; D is ambiguous. The V and J ends lost 4 bases and 7 bases respectively, with 12 bases between them. The germline V gene has CDR1 SGHRS and CDR2 YFSETQ. This CDR3 has 14 amino acids. CDR3 region: CASSVRGSNSPLHF. CDR3 in DNA: TGCGCCAGCAGCGTACGGGGTTCAAATTCACCCCTCCACTTT.